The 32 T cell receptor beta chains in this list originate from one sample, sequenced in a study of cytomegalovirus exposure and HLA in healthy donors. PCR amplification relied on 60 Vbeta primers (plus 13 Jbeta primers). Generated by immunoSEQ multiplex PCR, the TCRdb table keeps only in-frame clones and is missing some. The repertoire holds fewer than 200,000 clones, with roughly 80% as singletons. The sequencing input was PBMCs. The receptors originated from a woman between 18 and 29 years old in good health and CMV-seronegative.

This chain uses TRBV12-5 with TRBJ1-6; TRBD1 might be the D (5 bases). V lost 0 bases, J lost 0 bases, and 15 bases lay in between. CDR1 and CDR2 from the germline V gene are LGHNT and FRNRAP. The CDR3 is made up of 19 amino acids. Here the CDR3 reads CASGLVMDGHSSYNSPLHF. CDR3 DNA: TGTGCTAGTGGTTTGGTTATGGACGGACACAGCTCCTATAATTCACCCCTCCACTTT.

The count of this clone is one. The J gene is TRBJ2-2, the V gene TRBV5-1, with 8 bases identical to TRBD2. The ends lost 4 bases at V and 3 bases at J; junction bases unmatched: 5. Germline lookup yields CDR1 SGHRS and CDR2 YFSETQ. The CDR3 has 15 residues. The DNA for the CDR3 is TGCGCCAGCAGCCAAGGGACTAGTGACACCGGGGAGCTGTTTTTT. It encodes CASSQGTSDTGELFF.

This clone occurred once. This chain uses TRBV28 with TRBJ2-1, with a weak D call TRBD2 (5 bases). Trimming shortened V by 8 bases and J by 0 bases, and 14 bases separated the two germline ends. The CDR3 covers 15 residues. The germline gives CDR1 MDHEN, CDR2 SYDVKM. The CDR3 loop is CASGLAHRSYNEQFF. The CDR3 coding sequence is TGTGCCAGCGGGTTAGCGCACCGCTCCTACAATGAGCAGTTCTTC.

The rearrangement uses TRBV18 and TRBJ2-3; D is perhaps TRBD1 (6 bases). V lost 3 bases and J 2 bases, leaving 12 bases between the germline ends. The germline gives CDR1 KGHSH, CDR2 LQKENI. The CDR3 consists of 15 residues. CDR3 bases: TGTGCCAGCTCACCGTATCAGGGGAACACAGATACGCAGTATTTT. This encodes CASSPYQGNTDTQYF.

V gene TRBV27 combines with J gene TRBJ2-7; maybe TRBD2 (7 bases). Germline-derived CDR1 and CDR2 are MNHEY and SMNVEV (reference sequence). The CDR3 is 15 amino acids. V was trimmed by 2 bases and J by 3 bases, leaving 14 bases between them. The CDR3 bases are TGTGCCAGCAGTTTAGAAAGGGGGGGGTACTACGAGCAGTACTTC. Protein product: CASSLERGGYYEQYF.

The CDR3 protein is CASSPSGRAGTGELFF. In nucleotides, the CDR3 is TGCGCCAGCAGCCCTAGCGGGAGGGCCGGGACCGGGGAGCTGTTTTTT. The chain links TRBV5-1 to TRBJ2-2; 12 bases are a match to TRBD2. The CDR3 sequence is 16 residues long. The ends lost 4 bases at V and 5 bases at J; junction bases unmatched: 6. Germline assignment: CDR1 SGHRS and CDR2 YFSETQ.

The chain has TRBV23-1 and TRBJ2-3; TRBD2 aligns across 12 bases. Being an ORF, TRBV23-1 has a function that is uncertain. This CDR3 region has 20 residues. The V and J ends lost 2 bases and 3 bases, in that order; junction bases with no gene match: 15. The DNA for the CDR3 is TGCGCCAGCAGTCAAAAACCGCGTCGGACTAGCGGGAACATGACAGATACGCAGTATTTT. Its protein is CASSQKPRRTSGNMTDTQYF.

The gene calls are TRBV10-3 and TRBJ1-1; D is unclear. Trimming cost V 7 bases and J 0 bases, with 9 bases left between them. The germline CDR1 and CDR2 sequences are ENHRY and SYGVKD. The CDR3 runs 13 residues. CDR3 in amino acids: CAIKHGMNTEAFF. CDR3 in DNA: TGTGCCATCAAACACGGGATGAACACTGAAGCTTTCTTT.

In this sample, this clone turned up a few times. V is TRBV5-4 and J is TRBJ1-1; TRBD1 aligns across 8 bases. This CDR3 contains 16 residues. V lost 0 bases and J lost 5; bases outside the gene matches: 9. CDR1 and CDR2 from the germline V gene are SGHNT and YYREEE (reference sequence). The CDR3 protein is CASSLGGQGGGTEAFF. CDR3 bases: TGTGCCAGCAGCTTGGGAGGACAGGGTGGCGGGACTGAAGCTTTCTTT.

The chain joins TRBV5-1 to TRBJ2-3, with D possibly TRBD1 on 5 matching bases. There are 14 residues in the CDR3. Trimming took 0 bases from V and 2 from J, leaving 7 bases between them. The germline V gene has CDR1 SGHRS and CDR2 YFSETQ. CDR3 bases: TGCGCCAGCAGCTTGGAGGGGAACACAGATACGCAGTATTTT. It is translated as CASSLEGNTDTQYF.

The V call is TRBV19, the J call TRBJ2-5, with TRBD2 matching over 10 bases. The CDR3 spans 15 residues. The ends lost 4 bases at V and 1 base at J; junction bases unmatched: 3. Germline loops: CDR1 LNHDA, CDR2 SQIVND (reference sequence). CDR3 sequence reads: CASSRGTSAQETQYF. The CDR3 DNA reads TGTGCCAGTAGTAGAGGGACTAGCGCCCAAGAGACCCAGTACTTC.

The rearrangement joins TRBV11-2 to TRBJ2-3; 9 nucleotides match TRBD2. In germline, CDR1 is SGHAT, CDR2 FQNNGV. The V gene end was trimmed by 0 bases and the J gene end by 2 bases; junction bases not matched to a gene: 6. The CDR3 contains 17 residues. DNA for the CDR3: TGTGCCAGCAGCTTAGAGCGCGGGAGGGACTTCACAGATACGCAGTATTTT. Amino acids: CASSLERGRDFTDTQYF. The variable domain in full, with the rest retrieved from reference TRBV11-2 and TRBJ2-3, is EAGVAQSPRYKIIEKRQSVAFWCNPISGHATLYWYQQILGQGPKLLIQFQNNGVVDDSQLPKDRFSAERLKGVDSTLKIQPAKLEDSAVYLCASSLERGRDFTDTQYFGPGTRLTVL.

CDR3 in amino acids: CASSHPDSSYEQYF. Here the CDR3 DNA reads TGCGCCAGCAGCCACCCGGACAGCTCCTACGAGCAGTACTTC. V gene TRBV5-1 combines with J gene TRBJ2-7; D might be TRBD1 (6 bases). CDR1 is SGHRS, CDR2 YFSETQ, per germline. The V gene lost 4 bases and the J gene lost 0 bases, with 11 bases spanning the gap. There are 14 residues in the CDR3.

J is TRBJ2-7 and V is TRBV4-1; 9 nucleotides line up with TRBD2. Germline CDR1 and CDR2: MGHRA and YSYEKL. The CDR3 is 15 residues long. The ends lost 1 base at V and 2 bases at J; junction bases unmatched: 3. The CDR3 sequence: CASSQGTSEAYEQYF. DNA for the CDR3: TGCGCCAGCAGCCAAGGGACTAGCGAGGCCTACGAGCAGTACTTC.

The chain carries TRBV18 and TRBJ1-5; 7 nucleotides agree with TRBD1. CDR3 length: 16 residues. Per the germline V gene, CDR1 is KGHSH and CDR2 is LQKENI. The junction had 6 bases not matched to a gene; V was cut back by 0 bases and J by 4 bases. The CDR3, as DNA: TGTGCCAGCTCACCACCGTCAACAGGGGTGAATCAGCCCCAGCATTTT. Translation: CASSPPSTGVNQPQHF. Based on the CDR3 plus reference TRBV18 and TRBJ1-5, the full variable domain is NAGVMQNPRHLVRRRGQEARLRCSPMKGHSHVYWYRQLPEEGLKFMVYLQKENIIDESGMPKERFSAEFPKEGPSILRIQQVVRGDSAAYFCASSPPSTGVNQPQHFGDGTRLSIL.

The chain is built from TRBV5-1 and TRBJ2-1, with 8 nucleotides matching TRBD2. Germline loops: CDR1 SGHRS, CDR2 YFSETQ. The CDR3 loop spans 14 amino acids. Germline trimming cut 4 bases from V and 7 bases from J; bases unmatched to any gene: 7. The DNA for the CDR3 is TGCGCCAGCAGCGGCCGGACTAGCCGGAATGAGCAGTTCTTC. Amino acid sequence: CASSGRTSRNEQFF.

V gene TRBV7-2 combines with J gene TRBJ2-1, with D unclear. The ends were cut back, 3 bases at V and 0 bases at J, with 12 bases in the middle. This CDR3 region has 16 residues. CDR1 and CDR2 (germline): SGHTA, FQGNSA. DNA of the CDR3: TGTGCCAGCAGCTTGGTTAGCCAGAGCTCCTACAATGAGCAGTTCTTC. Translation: CASSLVSQSSYNEQFF.

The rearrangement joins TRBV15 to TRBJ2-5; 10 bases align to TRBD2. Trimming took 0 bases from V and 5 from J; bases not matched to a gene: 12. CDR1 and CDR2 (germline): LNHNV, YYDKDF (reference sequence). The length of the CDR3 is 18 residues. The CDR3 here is CATSRERRASGRAETQYF. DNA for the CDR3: TGTGCCACCAGCAGAGAGCGAAGGGCTAGCGGGAGAGCCGAGACCCAGTACTTC.

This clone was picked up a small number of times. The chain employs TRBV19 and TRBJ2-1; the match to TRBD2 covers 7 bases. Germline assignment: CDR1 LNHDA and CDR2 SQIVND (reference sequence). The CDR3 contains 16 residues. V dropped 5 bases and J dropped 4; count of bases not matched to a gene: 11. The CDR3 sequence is CASSDPASGKYNEQFF. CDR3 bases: TGTGCCAGTAGTGATCCGGCTAGCGGTAAATACAATGAGCAGTTCTTC.

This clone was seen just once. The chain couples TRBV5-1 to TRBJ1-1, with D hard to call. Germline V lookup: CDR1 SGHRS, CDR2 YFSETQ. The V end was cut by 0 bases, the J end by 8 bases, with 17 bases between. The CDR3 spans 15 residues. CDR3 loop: CASSLDPGTTMEAFF. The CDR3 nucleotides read TGCGCCAGCAGCTTGGATCCGGGAACCACAATGGAAGCTTTCTTT.

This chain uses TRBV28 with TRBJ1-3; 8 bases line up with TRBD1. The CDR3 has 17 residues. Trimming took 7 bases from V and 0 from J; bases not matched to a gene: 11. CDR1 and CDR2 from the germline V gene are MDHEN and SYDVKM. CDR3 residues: CASILFGQGGSGNTIYF. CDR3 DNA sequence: TGTGCCAGCATCTTATTCGGACAGGGAGGCTCTGGAAACACCATATATTTT.

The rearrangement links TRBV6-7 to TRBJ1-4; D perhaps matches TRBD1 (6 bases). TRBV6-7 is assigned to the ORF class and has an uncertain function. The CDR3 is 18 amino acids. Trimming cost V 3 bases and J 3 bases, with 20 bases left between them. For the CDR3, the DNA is TGTGCCAGCAGTTATCCACTGACATACAGGGTCCCTAATGAAAAACTGTTTTTT. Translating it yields CASSYPLTYRVPNEKLFF.

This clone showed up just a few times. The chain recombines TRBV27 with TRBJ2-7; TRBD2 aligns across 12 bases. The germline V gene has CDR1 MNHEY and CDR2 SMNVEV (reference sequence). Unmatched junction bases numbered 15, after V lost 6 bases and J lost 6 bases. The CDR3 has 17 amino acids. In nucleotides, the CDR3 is TGTGCCAGCAGCGAGGCGCTAGCGGGAGGGCCCTACTCCGAGCAGTACTTC. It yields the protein CASSEALAGGPYSEQYF.

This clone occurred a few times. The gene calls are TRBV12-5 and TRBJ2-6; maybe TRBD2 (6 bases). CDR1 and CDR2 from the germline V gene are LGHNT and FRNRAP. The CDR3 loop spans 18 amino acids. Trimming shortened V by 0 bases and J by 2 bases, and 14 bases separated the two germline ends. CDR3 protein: CASGLVRAGQTGANVLTF. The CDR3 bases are TGTGCTAGTGGTTTGGTACGGGCGGGGCAAACTGGGGCCAACGTCCTGACTTTC.

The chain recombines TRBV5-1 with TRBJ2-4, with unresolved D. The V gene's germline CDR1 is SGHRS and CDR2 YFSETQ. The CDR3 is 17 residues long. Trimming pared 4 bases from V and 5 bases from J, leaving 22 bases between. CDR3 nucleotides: TGCGCCAGCAGCCGGTGGGCACCTCAGAGCTTCGAAAACATTCAGTACTTC. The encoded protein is CASSRWAPQSFENIQYF. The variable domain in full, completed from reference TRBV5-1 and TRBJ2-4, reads KAGVTQTPRYLIKTRGQQVTLSCSPISGHRSVSWYQQTPGQGLQFLFEYFSETQRNKGNFPGRFSGRQFSNSRSEMNVSTLELGDSALYLCASSRWAPQSFENIQYFGAGTRLSVL.

The CDR3 spells CASRPPGRGDYEQYF. The CDR3 DNA follows: TGTGCCAGCAGACCTCCCGGGCGGGGGGACTACGAGCAGTACTTC. The chain recombines TRBV6-5 with TRBJ2-7; 8 bases agree with TRBD2. The length of the CDR3 is 15 residues. V was clipped by 6 bases and J by 3 bases; unmatched bases: 10. Germline CDR1 and CDR2: MNHEY and SVGAGI.

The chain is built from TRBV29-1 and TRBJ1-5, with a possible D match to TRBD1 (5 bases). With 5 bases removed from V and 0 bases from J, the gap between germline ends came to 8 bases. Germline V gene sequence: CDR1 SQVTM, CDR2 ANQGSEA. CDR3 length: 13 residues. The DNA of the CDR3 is TGCAGCGTTTTACAGGATAGCAATCAGCCCCAGCATTTT. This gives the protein CSVLQDSNQPQHF.

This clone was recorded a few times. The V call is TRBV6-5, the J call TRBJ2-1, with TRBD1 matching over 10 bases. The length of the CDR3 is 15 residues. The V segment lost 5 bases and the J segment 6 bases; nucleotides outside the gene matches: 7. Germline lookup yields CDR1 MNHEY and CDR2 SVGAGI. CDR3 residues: CASSPPWDRGNEQFF. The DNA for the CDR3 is TGTGCCAGCAGTCCCCCTTGGGACAGGGGCAATGAGCAGTTCTTC.

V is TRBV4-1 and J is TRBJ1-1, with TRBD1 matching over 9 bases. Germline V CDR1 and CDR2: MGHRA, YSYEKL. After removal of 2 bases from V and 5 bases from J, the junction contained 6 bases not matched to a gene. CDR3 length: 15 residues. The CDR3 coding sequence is TGCGCCAGCAGCCAATTGGGACAGGGACGTACTGAAGCTTTCTTT. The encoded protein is CASSQLGQGRTEAFF.

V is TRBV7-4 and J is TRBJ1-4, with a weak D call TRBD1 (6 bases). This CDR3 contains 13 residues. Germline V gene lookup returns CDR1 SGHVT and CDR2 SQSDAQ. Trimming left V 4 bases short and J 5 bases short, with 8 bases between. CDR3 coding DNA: TGTGCCAGCAGCTCGGGACAAAATGAAAAACTGTTTTTT. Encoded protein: CASSSGQNEKLFF. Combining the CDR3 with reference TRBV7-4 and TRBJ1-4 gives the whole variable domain GAGVSQSPRYKVAKRGRDVALRCDSISGHVTLYWYRQTLGQGSEVLTYSQSDAQRDKSGRPSGRFSAERPERSVSTLKIQRTEQGDSAVYLCASSSGQNEKLFFGSGTQLSVL.

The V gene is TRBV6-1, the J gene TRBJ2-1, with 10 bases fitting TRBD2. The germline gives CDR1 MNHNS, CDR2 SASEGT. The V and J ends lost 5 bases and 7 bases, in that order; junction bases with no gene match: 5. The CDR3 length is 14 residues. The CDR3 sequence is CASSPSGRFNEQFF. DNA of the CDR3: TGTGCCAGCAGTCCTAGCGGGAGATTTAATGAGCAGTTCTTC.

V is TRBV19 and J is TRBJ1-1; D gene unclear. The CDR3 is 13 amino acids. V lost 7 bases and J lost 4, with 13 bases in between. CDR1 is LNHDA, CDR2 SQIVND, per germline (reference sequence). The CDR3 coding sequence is TGTGCCAGTAAAAAGGGAGGGTTCACTGAAGCTTTCTTT. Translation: CASKKGGFTEAFF.